Shown below are 14 T cell receptor beta chains from a single sample sequenced in a study of shared clonotypes between healthy human individuals. Sequenced by immunoSEQ multiplex PCR; TCRdb stores in-frame clones only, minus some. The sample records over a million clones, around 78% being singletons. The specimen sequenced was memory CD4+ T cells from PBMCs. Subset specified: CD45RA-negative fraction. Every receptor here comes from a man younger than 35 in good health. Some clones in this sample may be carry-over from other donors' samples.

V gene TRBV5-1 combines with J gene TRBJ1-4, with D unresolved. The germline V gene has CDR1 SGHRS and CDR2 YFSETQ. The CDR3 spans 15 residues. The V and J ends lost 0 bases and 7 bases respectively, with 13 bases between them. The CDR3 sequence: CASSLGREGREKLFF. The CDR3 DNA reads as TGCGCCAGCAGCTTGGGAAGGGAGGGTCGTGAAAAACTGTTTTTT.

This sequence joins TRBV5-8 and TRBJ2-3; D is uncertain. V lost 5 bases, J lost 2 bases, and 15 bases lay in between. In germline, CDR1 is SGHTS, CDR2 YDEGEE. This CDR3 contains 15 residues. For the CDR3, the DNA is TGTGCCAGCAGTCCCCCCCAACTTAACACAGATACGCAGTATTTT. This translates into CASSPPQLNTDTQYF.

The chain recombines TRBV29-1 with TRBJ1-2; 7 nucleotides align to TRBD1. Germline V CDR1 and CDR2: SQVTM, ANQGSEA. The ends lost 4 bases at V and 4 bases at J; junction bases unmatched: 9. This CDR3 has 14 amino acids. The CDR3 region is CSVGLTGKAYGYTF. DNA of the CDR3: TGCAGCGTTGGGTTGACAGGGAAGGCCTATGGCTACACCTTC.

The chain links TRBV11-2 to TRBJ1-1; no definite D call. V gave up 5 bases and J gave up 4 bases, with 8 bases separating them. Germline V gene data show CDR1 as SGHAT and CDR2 as FQNNGV. The CDR3 has 12 amino acids. CDR3: CASSPLGTEAFF. The CDR3 DNA reads as TGTGCCAGCAGCCCTCTTGGCACTGAAGCTTTCTTT.

This rearrangement joins TRBV29-1 to TRBJ1-6, with 9 bases identical to TRBD1. Germline lookup yields CDR1 SQVTM and CDR2 ANQGSEA. The CDR3 runs to 18 residues. CDR3 nucleotide sequence: TGCAGTGGACCTAGGGACAGGGACTCCCGATCCTATAATTCACCCCTCCACTTT. Its protein is CSGPRDRDSRSYNSPLHF.

The chain has TRBV18 and TRBJ2-7; D possibly uses TRBD1 or TRBD2 (6 bases each). This CDR3 is 15 amino acids long. Trimming removed 0 bases at V and 7 bases at J, with 16 bases between. The germline V gene encodes CDR1 KGHSH and CDR2 LQKENI. The CDR3 region has the DNA TGTGCCAGCTCACCACCGTTTGGAGGGGGAGGTGAGCAGTACTTC. Residues: CASSPPFGGGGEQYF.

This rearrangement joins TRBV19 to TRBJ2-5; weak D call: TRBD2 (6 bases). The CDR3 runs 15 residues. Germline values: CDR1 LNHDA, CDR2 SQIVND (reference sequence). Trimming removed 6 bases from V and 0 bases from J, with 14 bases in between. CDR3 protein: CASSRGGTYQETQYF. DNA of the CDR3: TGTGCCAGTAGCCGAGGCGGGACCTACCAAGAGACCCAGTACTTC.

This clone was counted between two and nine times. The V gene is TRBV4-2, the J gene TRBJ2-2; D is perhaps TRBD1 or TRBD2 (5 bases each). V lost 2 bases and J 5 bases, leaving 15 bases between the germline ends. CDR1 is LGHNA, CDR2 YNFKEQ, per germline. The CDR3 is made up of 16 amino acids. CDR3 sequence: CASSQPPGRRTGELFF. Written as DNA, the CDR3 is TGTGCCAGCAGCCAACCTCCGGGACGACGGACCGGGGAGCTGTTTTTT.

This clone has only a few counts. The rearrangement joins TRBV7-3 to TRBJ1-1; the match to TRBD1 covers 7 bases. This CDR3 has 14 amino acids. The V segment lost 5 bases and the J segment 7 bases; nucleotides outside the gene matches: 10. Looked up from germline, CDR1 is SGHTA and CDR2 is FQGTGA. The DNA of the CDR3 is TGTGCCAGCAGCCCCTCATCAGGGGGGAATGAAGCTTTCTTT. It yields the protein CASSPSSGGNEAFF.

Concerning this clone: At the DNA level, this CDR3 is encoded by other sequences in the same sample as well. The CDR3 protein is CASSLVAGTYNEQFF. DNA for the CDR3: TGCGCCAGCAGCTTAGTGGCGGGAACCTACAATGAGCAGTTCTTC. The rearrangement links TRBV5-1 to TRBJ2-1; perhaps TRBD2 as D (6 bases). CDR1 SGHRS and CDR2 YFSETQ come from the germline V gene. V was trimmed by 2 bases and J by 2 bases, leaving 11 bases between them. The CDR3 runs 15 residues.

This rearrangement joins TRBV5-1 to TRBJ1-2; D might be TRBD1 (5 bases). Trimming stripped 0 bases from V and 0 bases from J, with 21 bases between. There are 19 residues in the CDR3. The V gene's germline CDR1 is SGHRS and CDR2 YFSETQ. The CDR3 loop reads CASSLVGSGAPGPNYGYTF. The CDR3 region has the DNA TGCGCCAGCAGCTTGGTAGGGTCCGGGGCTCCAGGACCTAACTATGGCTACACCTTC.

This clone was detected once. The V call is TRBV2, the J call TRBJ2-2, with no clear D. Trimming cost V 7 bases and J 4 bases, with 13 bases left between them. There are 14 residues in the CDR3. Germline lookup yields CDR1 SNHLY and CDR2 FYNNEI. The CDR3 loop reads CASTRAVGTGELFF. As DNA, the CDR3 is TGTGCCAGCACTAGAGCCGTGGGCACCGGGGAGCTGTTTTTT.

The chain uses TRBV28 and TRBJ2-3; the D gene is possibly TRBD1 (5 bases). The CDR3 is 16 residues long. V was clipped by 6 bases and J by 5 bases, with 21 bases between them. CDR1 is MDHEN, CDR2 SYDVKM, per germline. The CDR3 DNA sequence: TGTGCCAGCAGCCCTTTCCAGGGCCTCTCCGGAGATACGCAGTATTTT. Translating gives CASSPFQGLSGDTQYF.

This chain links TRBV18 with TRBJ2-6; D gene uncertain. Germline V CDR1 and CDR2: KGHSH, LQKENI. This CDR3 spans 17 amino acids. Trimming took 3 bases from V and 0 from J, leaving 12 bases between them. The CDR3 DNA reads as TGTGCCAGCTCACCCGCGAGACGGCCCTCTGGGGCCAACGTCCTGACTTTC. It specifies CASSPARRPSGANVLTF. Variable domain in full (rest from reference TRBV18 and TRBJ2-6): NAGVMQNPRHLVRRRGQEARLRCSPMKGHSHVYWYRQLPEEGLKFMVYLQKENIIDESGMPKERFSAEFPKEGPSILRIQQVVRGDSAAYFCASSPARRPSGANVLTFGAGSRLTVL.